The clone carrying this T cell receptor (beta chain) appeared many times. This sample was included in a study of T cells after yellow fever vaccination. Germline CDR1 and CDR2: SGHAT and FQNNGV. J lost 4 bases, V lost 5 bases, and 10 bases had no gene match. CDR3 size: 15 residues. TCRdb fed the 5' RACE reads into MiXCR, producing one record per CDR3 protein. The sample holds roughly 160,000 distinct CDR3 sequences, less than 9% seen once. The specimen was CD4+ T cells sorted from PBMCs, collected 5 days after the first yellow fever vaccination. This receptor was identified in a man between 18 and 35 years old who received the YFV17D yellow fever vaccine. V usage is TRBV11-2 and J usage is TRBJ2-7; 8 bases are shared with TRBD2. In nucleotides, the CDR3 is TGTGCCAGCAGCCTCAGCGGGGGCCCCCAGTACGAGCAGTACTTC. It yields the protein CASSLSGGPQYEQYF.